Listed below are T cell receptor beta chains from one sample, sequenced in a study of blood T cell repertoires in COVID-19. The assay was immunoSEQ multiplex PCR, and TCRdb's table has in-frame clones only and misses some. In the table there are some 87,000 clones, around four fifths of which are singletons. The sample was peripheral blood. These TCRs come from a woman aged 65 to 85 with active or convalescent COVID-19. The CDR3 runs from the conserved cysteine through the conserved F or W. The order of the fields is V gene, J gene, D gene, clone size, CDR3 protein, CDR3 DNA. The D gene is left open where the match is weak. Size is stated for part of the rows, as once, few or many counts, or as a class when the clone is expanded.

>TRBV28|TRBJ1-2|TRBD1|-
CASSAPGQSYGYTF
TGTGCCAGCAGTGCCCCGGGACAGAGCTATGGCTACACCTTC
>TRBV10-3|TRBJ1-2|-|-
CAISESRGYGYTF
TGTGCCATCAGTGAGTCCCGGGGTTACGGCTACACCTTC
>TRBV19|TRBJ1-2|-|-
CASREQQGTYGYTF
TGTGCCAGTAGGGAACAGCAGGGGACATATGGCTACACCTTC
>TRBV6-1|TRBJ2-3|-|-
CASSDRGIGTDTQYF
TGTGCCAGCAGTGACCGGGGTATCGGGACAGATACGCAGTATTTT
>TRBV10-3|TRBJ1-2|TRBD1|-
CAISESTGDLYGYTF
TGTGCCATCAGTGAGTCTACAGGGGACTTATATGGCTACACCTTC
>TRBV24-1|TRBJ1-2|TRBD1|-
CATSTTTGQGKPWELYGYTF
TGTGCCACCAGCACGACCACGGGACAGGGGAAACCTTGGGAGCTCTATGGCTACACCTTC
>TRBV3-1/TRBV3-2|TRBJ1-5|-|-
CASSQVFNQGAQPQHF
TGTGCCAGCAGCCAAGTATTTAACCAGGGCGCTCAGCCCCAGCATTTT
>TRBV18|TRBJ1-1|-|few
CASSTTGSMNTEAFF
TGTGCCAGCTCCACAACCGGGAGCATGAACACTGAAGCTTTCTTT
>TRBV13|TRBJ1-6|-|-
CASSLATGWNSPLHF
TGTGCCAGCAGCCTCGCTACAGGTTGGAATTCACCCCTCCACTTT
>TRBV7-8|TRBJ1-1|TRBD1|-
CASTLGWDRSEAFF
TGTGCCAGCACCTTAGGGTGGGACAGGAGTGAAGCTTTCTTT
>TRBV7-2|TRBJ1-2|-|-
CASSLMSGEYGYTF
TGTGCCAGCAGCCTGATGTCGGGGGAATACGGCTACACCTTC